These 20 T cell receptor beta chains share one sample of origin, sequenced in a study of CD8 T cells in ankylosing spondylitis. No antigen is known for these receptors. Via MiXCR, TCRdb re-called the 5' RACE reads, giving one row per CDR3 protein. The sample lists fewer than 250,000 distinct CDR3 sequences; around 17% were seen once. Study conclusions and caveats: Ankylosing spondylitis blood seemed to carry a telltale TCR beta motif made of about 8 highly homologous variants.

Specimen: blood, either unsorted or a sorted T cell fraction (not recorded which). These TCRs come from a male donor with ankylosing spondylitis.

The chain employs TRBV30 and TRBJ2-1; 8 nucleotides line up with TRBD2. This CDR3 comprises 14 residues. Germline CDR1 is GTSNPN and CDR2 is SVGIG (reference sequence). Trimming cost V 6 bases and J 6 bases; bases outside gene matches: 10. The DNA for the CDR3 is TGTGCCTGTCCCGGGGGGGGCCAAGGCAATGAGCAGTTCTTC. Translating it yields CACPGGGQGNEQFF. Filled out from reference TRBV30 and TRBJ2-1, the complete variable domain reads SQTIHQWPATLVQPVGSPLSLECTVEGTSNPNLYWYRQAAGRGLQLLFYSVGIGQISSEVPQNLSASRPQDRQFILSSKKLLLSDSGFYLCACPGGGQGNEQFFGPGTRLTVL.

This clonotype was recorded many times. This chain uses TRBV5-1 with TRBJ1-5, with TRBD1 as a possible D gene (5 bases). Trimming took 0 bases from V and 7 from J, leaving 5 bases between them. The length of the CDR3 is 12 residues. Germline loops: CDR1 SGHRS, CDR2 YFSETQ. The CDR3 is CASSLEGQPQHF. The CDR3 DNA sequence: TGCGCCAGCAGCTTGGAGGGGCAGCCCCAGCATTTT.

The chain couples TRBV12-3 or TRBV12-4 to TRBJ2-5; 12 bases map to TRBD1. The CDR3 loop spans 15 amino acids. After removal of 5 bases from V and 5 bases from J, the junction contained 6 bases not matched to a gene. The DNA for the CDR3 is TGTGCCAGCAGTCCCGGGACAGGGGGCATGGAGACCCAGTACTTC. Translated: CASSPGTGGMETQYF.

The V call is TRBV4-2, the J call TRBJ1-4; D is unclear. The CDR3 has 17 residues. Germline V gives CDR1 LGHNA, CDR2 YNFKEQ. Trimming took 0 bases from V and 2 from J, leaving 13 bases between them. The CDR3 DNA reads TGTGCCAGCAGCCAAGAGGCAGCGCAAATGACTAATGAAAAACTGTTTTTT. Translating it yields CASSQEAAQMTNEKLFF.

J is TRBJ1-4 and V is TRBV4-1; D unclear. V was clipped by 0 bases and J by 8 bases, with 7 bases between them. CDR3 length equals 13 residues. Germline V gives CDR1 MGHRA, CDR2 YSYEKL. CDR3 sequence (DNA): TGCGCCAGCAGCCAAGAAGGCAGAGAAAAACTGTTTTTT. Its protein is CASSQEGREKLFF.

This clonotype appeared many times. The V gene is TRBV5-1, the J gene TRBJ1-2, with 8 bases matching TRBD1. The CDR3 is 14 amino acids. V shed 4 bases, J shed 8 bases, and the junction held 10 bases outside the gene matches. Germline lookup yields CDR1 SGHRS and CDR2 YFSETQ. CDR3 loop: CASSGSTGEEGYTF. CDR3 in DNA: TGCGCCAGCAGCGGATCGACAGGGGAGGAGGGCTACACCTTC.

CDR3 sequence reads: CASSFVQRNTGELFF. The CDR3 DNA sequence: TGTGCCAGCAGCTTTGTACAACGAAACACCGGGGAGCTGTTTTTT. The chain joins TRBV5-8 to TRBJ2-2; the D is unclear. This CDR3 comprises 15 residues. The V end was cut by 2 bases, the J end by 2 bases, with 10 bases between. CDR1 and CDR2 (germline): SGHTS, YDEGEE.

The chain uses TRBV2 and TRBJ2-3; 8 bases are shared with TRBD2. After removal of 7 bases from V and 3 bases from J, the junction contained 9 bases not matched to a gene. There are 15 residues in the CDR3. CDR1 and CDR2 (germline): SNHLY, FYNNEI. The CDR3: CASISVGTRTDTQYF. The CDR3, as DNA: TGTGCCAGCATCTCCGTCGGGACTAGAACAGATACGCAGTATTTT.

The V gene is TRBV12-5, the J gene TRBJ2-7; D not resolved. The germline V gene has CDR1 LGHNT and CDR2 FRNRAP. The germline V and J ends were trimmed by 7 bases and 2 bases, with 9 bases remaining between them. The CDR3 extends over 12 amino acids. CDR3 nucleotides: TGTGCTAGTGCCTTGATCGCCTACGAGCAGTACTTC. Translating it yields CASALIAYEQYF.

V gene TRBV20-1 combines with J gene TRBJ1-1; 7 nucleotides align to TRBD1. Germline CDR1 and CDR2: DFQATT and SNEGSKA (reference sequence). V gave up 0 bases and J gave up 6 bases; unmatched junction bases: 4. The CDR3 contains 13 residues. The CDR3 DNA sequence: TGCAGTGCTAGAGACAGGGGGGTGGCTGAAGCTTTCTTT. Translated, it gives CSARDRGVAEAFF.

V and J are TRBV4-1 and TRBJ2-2, with 9 bases identical to TRBD1. The V and J ends lost 3 bases and 2 bases, in that order; junction bases with no gene match: 7. CDR1 is MGHRA, CDR2 YSYEKL, per germline. The CDR3 has 17 residues. Here the CDR3 DNA reads TGCGCCAGCAGCCAGGTCACAGGGGGCGGAAACACCGGGGAGCTGTTTTTT. Translated: CASSQVTGGGNTGELFF.

About this clonotype: One junction end disagrees with the germline gene, perhaps due to a read error. CDR3 sequence: CASTLDRGHRGEQYF. For the CDR3, the DNA is TGTGCCAGCACCTTGGACAGGGGCCACCGGGGGGAGCAGTACTTC. The J gene is TRBJ2-7, the V gene TRBV5-6, with TRBD1 matching 9 bases. CDR1 and CDR2 from the germline V gene are SGHDT and YYEEEE. The CDR3 is 15 residues long.

The chain employs TRBV30 and TRBJ2-3; 9 bases line up with TRBD2. There are 14 residues in the CDR3. V lost 2 bases, J lost 4 bases, and 4 bases stayed unmatched. Germline CDR1 reads GTSNPN; CDR2 reads SVGIG (reference sequence). The CDR3 is CAWSFLAGPDTQYF. The CDR3 bases are TGTGCCTGGAGTTTTCTAGCGGGACCAGATACGCAGTATTTT.

This clonotype was picked up a small number of times. The genes are TRBV28 and TRBJ2-7; D unresolved. The CDR3 length is 15 residues. Between the trimmed V and J ends, which lost 1 base and 0 bases, there was a span of 10 bases. Per germline, CDR1 MDHEN and CDR2 SYDVKM. The CDR3 protein is CASSLFASSSYEQYF. For the CDR3, the DNA is TGTGCCAGCAGTTTATTCGCCAGCAGCTCCTACGAGCAGTACTTC.

This clonotype was seen a handful of times. The chain is built from TRBV30 and TRBJ1-3, with D maybe TRBD1 (6 bases). The length of the CDR3 is 16 residues. The germline V and J ends were trimmed by 3 bases and 0 bases, with 15 bases remaining between them. CDR1 and CDR2 from the germline V gene are GTSNPN and SVGIG (reference sequence). In DNA form, the CDR3 reads TGTGCCTGGAGAGCCCCACAGGGAATCTCTGGAAACACCATATATTTT. This sequence encodes CAWRAPQGISGNTIYF.

CDR3 sequence reads: CASSSDDRGPYQETQYF. CDR3 DNA: TGTGCCAGCAGCTCTGACGACAGGGGGCCGTACCAAGAGACCCAGTACTTC. The V and J genes are TRBV9 and TRBJ2-5; 10 bases fit TRBD1. V was clipped by 4 bases and J by 0 bases; unmatched bases: 9. CDR1 is SGDLS, CDR2 YYNGEE, per germline. CDR3 length equals 17 residues.

The sample holds a few counts of this clonotype. The chain is built from TRBV20-1 and TRBJ2-1; 14 bases agree with TRBD2. Germline CDR1 is DFQATT and CDR2 is SNEGSKA (reference sequence). This CDR3 has 16 residues. The V gene end was trimmed by 2 bases and the J gene end by 8 bases; junction bases not matched to a gene: 8. The CDR3 bases are TGCAGTGCTAGACCGGGGACTAGCGGGAGTCGAGATGAGCAGTTCTTC. This codes for CSARPGTSGSRDEQFF.

V and J are TRBV5-1 and TRBJ1-1; D might be TRBD1 (6 bases). The CDR3 totals 14 residues. Germline V lookup: CDR1 SGHRS, CDR2 YFSETQ. Trimming took 4 bases from V and 1 from J, leaving 11 bases between them. For the CDR3, the DNA is TGCGCCAGCAGCGCCCGGACAGAGAACACTGAAGCTTTCTTT. Translating it yields CASSARTENTEAFF.

The rearrangement links TRBV6-1 to TRBJ2-1; 7 bases agree with TRBD2. CDR1 is MNHNS, CDR2 SASEGT, per germline. The CDR3 totals 16 residues. Trimming took 6 bases from V and 7 from J; bases not matched to a gene: 15. In DNA, the CDR3 is TGTGCCAGCAGCGCCCCCCCCAGCGGGATTTGGAATGAGCAGTTCTTC. Its translation: CASSAPPSGIWNEQFF.

This clonotype showed up just a few times. The rearrangement links TRBV7-9 to TRBJ1-2, with 7 positions matching TRBD1. Germline lookup yields CDR1 SEHNR and CDR2 FQNEAQ (reference sequence). V lost 2 bases, J lost 0 bases, and 6 bases stayed unmatched. The CDR3 totals 16 residues. The CDR3 region has the DNA TGTGCCAGCAGCTTAAGACCGGGACAGACTAACTATGGCTACACCTTC. As protein: CASSLRPGQTNYGYTF. Together with reference TRBV7-9 and TRBJ1-2, the CDR3 gives the full variable domain: DTGVSQNPRHKITKRGQNVTFRCDPISEHNRLYWYRQTLGQGPEFLTYFQNEAQLEKSRLLSDRFSAERPKGSFSTLEIQRTEQGDSAMYLCASSLRPGQTNYGYTFGSGTRLTVV.